This T cell receptor beta chain was found in a study of response to subunit inactivated influenza vaccine. This CDR3 contains 14 residues. Study results and limitations: Only a handful of new T cells, the authors suggested, are recruited with each seasonal influenza vaccination.

This clonotype was recorded a few times. Its target is unknown. TCRdb re-derived calls from the RT-PCR reads in MiXCR, one entry per CDR3 protein. The sample lists 700,000 to 800,000 distinct CDR3 sequences; about 18% were seen once. The chain employs TRBV21-1 and TRBJ1-1. TRBV21-1 is a pseudogene segment. The clonotype comes from a man aged 50 or older who received an inactivated influenza vaccine. The specimen was PBMCs from blood, collected around 5 days after vaccination. The CDR3 coding sequence is TGTGCCAGCATCCTTCGTAAAGCGAACACTGAAGCTTTCTTT. This translates into CASILRKANTEAFF.